The 14 T cell receptor beta chains presented below share a single source sample, sequenced in a study of technical replicates of blood from a few donors. TCRdb keeps only in-frame clones here, not all; method: immunoSEQ multiplex PCR. The profile shows 11,000 to 15,000 clones, more than 75% of them singletons. Sequencing was performed on PBMCs. All receptors come from a human donor in good health.

The rearrangement joins TRBV9 to TRBJ1-5; no clear D gene. This CDR3 comprises 13 residues. Germline V gene lookup returns CDR1 SGDLS and CDR2 YYNGEE. V lost 3 bases, J lost 3 bases, and 7 bases lay in between. This CDR3 reads CASSESLNQPQHF. Here the CDR3 DNA reads TGTGCCAGCAGCGAAAGCCTCAATCAGCCCCAGCATTTT.

V usage is TRBV6-1 and J usage is TRBJ2-1; D is perhaps TRBD2 (5 bases). The V gene lost 1 base and the J gene lost 4 bases, with 11 bases spanning the gap. CDR1 is MNHNS and CDR2 is SASEGT in the germline V gene. The CDR3 covers 15 residues. For the CDR3, the DNA is TGTGCCAGCAGTGAAGAAGCGGAGGTTTACAATGAGCAGTTCTTC. Protein product: CASSEEAEVYNEQFF.

This rearrangement joins TRBV18 to TRBJ2-3, with D tentatively TRBD2 (6 bases). The CDR3 totals 15 residues. Per germline, CDR1 KGHSH and CDR2 LQKENI. V dropped 1 base and J dropped 2 bases, with 10 bases sitting between them. CDR3 DNA sequence: TGTGCCAGCTCACCACGGCCTAGCGTCACAGATACGCAGTATTTT. Encoded protein: CASSPRPSVTDTQYF.

The chain has TRBV27 and TRBJ2-7; TRBD1 might be the D (6 bases). V lost 6 bases and J 3 bases, leaving 18 bases between the germline ends. Germline CDR1 reads MNHEY; CDR2 reads SMNVEV (reference sequence). CDR3 length: 15 amino acids. CDR3: CASSHRGGHNYEQYF. The DNA of the CDR3 is TGTGCCAGCAGCCACAGAGGGGGACACAACTACGAGCAGTACTTC.

This clone has just one count. The chain combines TRBV11-1 with TRBJ2-5; 7 bases agree with TRBD2. Losses at the gene ends were 4 bases for V and 3 bases for J; bases not matched to a gene: 5. CDR1 and CDR2 (germline): SGHAT, FQDESV (reference sequence). CDR3 length: 14 residues. CDR3 bases: TGTGCCAGCAGCTACCGCGGGAGTAAAGAGACCCAGTACTTC. This codes for CASSYRGSKETQYF.

The rearrangement joins TRBV28 to TRBJ2-1, with TRBD1 matching 11 bases. V shed 6 bases and J 4 bases; nucleotides not matched to a gene: 8. Germline loops: CDR1 MDHEN, CDR2 SYDVKM. The CDR3 loop spans 16 amino acids. The CDR3 DNA follows: TGTGCCAGCAGGGGTGGGGGGACAGGGGGATACAATGAGCAGTTCTTC. Protein: CASRGGGTGGYNEQFF.

The rearrangement uses TRBV10-3 and TRBJ2-7; TRBD1 matches 9 bases. V lost 10 bases and J lost 7; bases outside the gene matches: 17. In germline, CDR1 is ENHRY, CDR2 SYGVKD. CDR3 length: 15 amino acids. CDR3 DNA sequence: TGTGCCACCCACCAGGGGGGACAGGGCGCTGGGGAGCAGTACTTC. Protein product: CATHQGGQGAGEQYF.

The chain uses TRBV25-1 and TRBJ2-5; D not resolved. The CDR3 runs 13 residues. The ends were cut back, 1 base at V and 5 bases at J, with 8 bases in the middle. Germline V gene data show CDR1 as MGHDK and CDR2 as SYGVNS. DNA of the CDR3: TGTGCCAGCAGTGAATCCGGTTGGGAGACCCAGTACTTC. Its protein is CASSESGWETQYF.

The chain has TRBV9 and TRBJ2-1, with D maybe TRBD1 (6 bases). The germline V and J ends were trimmed by 4 bases and 1 base, with 12 bases remaining between them. The CDR3 runs to 15 residues. CDR1 and CDR2 from the germline V gene are SGDLS and YYNGEE. The CDR3 bases are TGTGCCAGCAGCCCTCAACAGGGATCCTACAATGAGCAGTTCTTC. The encoded protein is CASSPQQGSYNEQFF.

The rearrangement uses TRBV6-5 and TRBJ2-3; D is possibly TRBD2 (6 bases). The CDR3 has 14 amino acids. CDR1 is MNHEY and CDR2 is SVGAGI in the germline V gene. With 5 bases removed from V and 0 bases from J, the gap between germline ends came to 9 bases. This CDR3 reads CASSPSASTDTQYF. Written as DNA, the CDR3 is TGTGCCAGCAGTCCTAGCGCCAGCACAGATACGCAGTATTTT.

This clone has just a few counts. V is TRBV6-4 and J is TRBJ2-3, with TRBD2 matching 10 bases. Germline lookup yields CDR1 MRHNA and CDR2 SNTAGT. V was clipped by 0 bases and J by 6 bases; unmatched bases: 0. The CDR3 is 14 amino acids. Here the CDR3 reads CASSDSSGRDTQYF. The DNA of the CDR3 is TGTGCCAGCAGTGACTCTAGCGGGAGGGATACGCAGTATTTT.

The J gene is TRBJ2-7, the V gene TRBV7-2, with D uncertain. This CDR3 has 13 residues. The V end lost 6 bases, the J end lost 2 bases, and 11 bases lay between the germline ends. Germline V gene lookup returns CDR1 SGHTA and CDR2 FQGNSA. CDR3 sequence reads: CASSHPHTYEQYF. The CDR3 DNA follows: TGTGCCAGCAGTCACCCCCACACCTACGAGCAGTACTTC.

The chain couples TRBV27 to TRBJ1-5; tentatively, D is TRBD1 (6 bases). Germline CDR1 and CDR2: MNHEY and SMNVEV (reference sequence). The CDR3 contains 14 residues. The V and J ends lost 3 bases and 9 bases respectively, with 15 bases between them. The CDR3 sequence is CASSFGQGRAPQHF. The CDR3, as DNA: TGTGCCAGCAGTTTTGGGCAGGGGCGGGCGCCCCAGCATTTT.

The chain uses TRBV2 and TRBJ2-1, with D uncertain. This CDR3 is built from 11 residues. CDR1 SNHLY and CDR2 FYNNEI come from the germline V gene. V was clipped by 4 bases and J by 5 bases, with 3 bases between them. DNA for the CDR3: TGTGCCAGCAGTGCCGACAATGAGCAGTTCTTC. Protein product: CASSADNEQFF.